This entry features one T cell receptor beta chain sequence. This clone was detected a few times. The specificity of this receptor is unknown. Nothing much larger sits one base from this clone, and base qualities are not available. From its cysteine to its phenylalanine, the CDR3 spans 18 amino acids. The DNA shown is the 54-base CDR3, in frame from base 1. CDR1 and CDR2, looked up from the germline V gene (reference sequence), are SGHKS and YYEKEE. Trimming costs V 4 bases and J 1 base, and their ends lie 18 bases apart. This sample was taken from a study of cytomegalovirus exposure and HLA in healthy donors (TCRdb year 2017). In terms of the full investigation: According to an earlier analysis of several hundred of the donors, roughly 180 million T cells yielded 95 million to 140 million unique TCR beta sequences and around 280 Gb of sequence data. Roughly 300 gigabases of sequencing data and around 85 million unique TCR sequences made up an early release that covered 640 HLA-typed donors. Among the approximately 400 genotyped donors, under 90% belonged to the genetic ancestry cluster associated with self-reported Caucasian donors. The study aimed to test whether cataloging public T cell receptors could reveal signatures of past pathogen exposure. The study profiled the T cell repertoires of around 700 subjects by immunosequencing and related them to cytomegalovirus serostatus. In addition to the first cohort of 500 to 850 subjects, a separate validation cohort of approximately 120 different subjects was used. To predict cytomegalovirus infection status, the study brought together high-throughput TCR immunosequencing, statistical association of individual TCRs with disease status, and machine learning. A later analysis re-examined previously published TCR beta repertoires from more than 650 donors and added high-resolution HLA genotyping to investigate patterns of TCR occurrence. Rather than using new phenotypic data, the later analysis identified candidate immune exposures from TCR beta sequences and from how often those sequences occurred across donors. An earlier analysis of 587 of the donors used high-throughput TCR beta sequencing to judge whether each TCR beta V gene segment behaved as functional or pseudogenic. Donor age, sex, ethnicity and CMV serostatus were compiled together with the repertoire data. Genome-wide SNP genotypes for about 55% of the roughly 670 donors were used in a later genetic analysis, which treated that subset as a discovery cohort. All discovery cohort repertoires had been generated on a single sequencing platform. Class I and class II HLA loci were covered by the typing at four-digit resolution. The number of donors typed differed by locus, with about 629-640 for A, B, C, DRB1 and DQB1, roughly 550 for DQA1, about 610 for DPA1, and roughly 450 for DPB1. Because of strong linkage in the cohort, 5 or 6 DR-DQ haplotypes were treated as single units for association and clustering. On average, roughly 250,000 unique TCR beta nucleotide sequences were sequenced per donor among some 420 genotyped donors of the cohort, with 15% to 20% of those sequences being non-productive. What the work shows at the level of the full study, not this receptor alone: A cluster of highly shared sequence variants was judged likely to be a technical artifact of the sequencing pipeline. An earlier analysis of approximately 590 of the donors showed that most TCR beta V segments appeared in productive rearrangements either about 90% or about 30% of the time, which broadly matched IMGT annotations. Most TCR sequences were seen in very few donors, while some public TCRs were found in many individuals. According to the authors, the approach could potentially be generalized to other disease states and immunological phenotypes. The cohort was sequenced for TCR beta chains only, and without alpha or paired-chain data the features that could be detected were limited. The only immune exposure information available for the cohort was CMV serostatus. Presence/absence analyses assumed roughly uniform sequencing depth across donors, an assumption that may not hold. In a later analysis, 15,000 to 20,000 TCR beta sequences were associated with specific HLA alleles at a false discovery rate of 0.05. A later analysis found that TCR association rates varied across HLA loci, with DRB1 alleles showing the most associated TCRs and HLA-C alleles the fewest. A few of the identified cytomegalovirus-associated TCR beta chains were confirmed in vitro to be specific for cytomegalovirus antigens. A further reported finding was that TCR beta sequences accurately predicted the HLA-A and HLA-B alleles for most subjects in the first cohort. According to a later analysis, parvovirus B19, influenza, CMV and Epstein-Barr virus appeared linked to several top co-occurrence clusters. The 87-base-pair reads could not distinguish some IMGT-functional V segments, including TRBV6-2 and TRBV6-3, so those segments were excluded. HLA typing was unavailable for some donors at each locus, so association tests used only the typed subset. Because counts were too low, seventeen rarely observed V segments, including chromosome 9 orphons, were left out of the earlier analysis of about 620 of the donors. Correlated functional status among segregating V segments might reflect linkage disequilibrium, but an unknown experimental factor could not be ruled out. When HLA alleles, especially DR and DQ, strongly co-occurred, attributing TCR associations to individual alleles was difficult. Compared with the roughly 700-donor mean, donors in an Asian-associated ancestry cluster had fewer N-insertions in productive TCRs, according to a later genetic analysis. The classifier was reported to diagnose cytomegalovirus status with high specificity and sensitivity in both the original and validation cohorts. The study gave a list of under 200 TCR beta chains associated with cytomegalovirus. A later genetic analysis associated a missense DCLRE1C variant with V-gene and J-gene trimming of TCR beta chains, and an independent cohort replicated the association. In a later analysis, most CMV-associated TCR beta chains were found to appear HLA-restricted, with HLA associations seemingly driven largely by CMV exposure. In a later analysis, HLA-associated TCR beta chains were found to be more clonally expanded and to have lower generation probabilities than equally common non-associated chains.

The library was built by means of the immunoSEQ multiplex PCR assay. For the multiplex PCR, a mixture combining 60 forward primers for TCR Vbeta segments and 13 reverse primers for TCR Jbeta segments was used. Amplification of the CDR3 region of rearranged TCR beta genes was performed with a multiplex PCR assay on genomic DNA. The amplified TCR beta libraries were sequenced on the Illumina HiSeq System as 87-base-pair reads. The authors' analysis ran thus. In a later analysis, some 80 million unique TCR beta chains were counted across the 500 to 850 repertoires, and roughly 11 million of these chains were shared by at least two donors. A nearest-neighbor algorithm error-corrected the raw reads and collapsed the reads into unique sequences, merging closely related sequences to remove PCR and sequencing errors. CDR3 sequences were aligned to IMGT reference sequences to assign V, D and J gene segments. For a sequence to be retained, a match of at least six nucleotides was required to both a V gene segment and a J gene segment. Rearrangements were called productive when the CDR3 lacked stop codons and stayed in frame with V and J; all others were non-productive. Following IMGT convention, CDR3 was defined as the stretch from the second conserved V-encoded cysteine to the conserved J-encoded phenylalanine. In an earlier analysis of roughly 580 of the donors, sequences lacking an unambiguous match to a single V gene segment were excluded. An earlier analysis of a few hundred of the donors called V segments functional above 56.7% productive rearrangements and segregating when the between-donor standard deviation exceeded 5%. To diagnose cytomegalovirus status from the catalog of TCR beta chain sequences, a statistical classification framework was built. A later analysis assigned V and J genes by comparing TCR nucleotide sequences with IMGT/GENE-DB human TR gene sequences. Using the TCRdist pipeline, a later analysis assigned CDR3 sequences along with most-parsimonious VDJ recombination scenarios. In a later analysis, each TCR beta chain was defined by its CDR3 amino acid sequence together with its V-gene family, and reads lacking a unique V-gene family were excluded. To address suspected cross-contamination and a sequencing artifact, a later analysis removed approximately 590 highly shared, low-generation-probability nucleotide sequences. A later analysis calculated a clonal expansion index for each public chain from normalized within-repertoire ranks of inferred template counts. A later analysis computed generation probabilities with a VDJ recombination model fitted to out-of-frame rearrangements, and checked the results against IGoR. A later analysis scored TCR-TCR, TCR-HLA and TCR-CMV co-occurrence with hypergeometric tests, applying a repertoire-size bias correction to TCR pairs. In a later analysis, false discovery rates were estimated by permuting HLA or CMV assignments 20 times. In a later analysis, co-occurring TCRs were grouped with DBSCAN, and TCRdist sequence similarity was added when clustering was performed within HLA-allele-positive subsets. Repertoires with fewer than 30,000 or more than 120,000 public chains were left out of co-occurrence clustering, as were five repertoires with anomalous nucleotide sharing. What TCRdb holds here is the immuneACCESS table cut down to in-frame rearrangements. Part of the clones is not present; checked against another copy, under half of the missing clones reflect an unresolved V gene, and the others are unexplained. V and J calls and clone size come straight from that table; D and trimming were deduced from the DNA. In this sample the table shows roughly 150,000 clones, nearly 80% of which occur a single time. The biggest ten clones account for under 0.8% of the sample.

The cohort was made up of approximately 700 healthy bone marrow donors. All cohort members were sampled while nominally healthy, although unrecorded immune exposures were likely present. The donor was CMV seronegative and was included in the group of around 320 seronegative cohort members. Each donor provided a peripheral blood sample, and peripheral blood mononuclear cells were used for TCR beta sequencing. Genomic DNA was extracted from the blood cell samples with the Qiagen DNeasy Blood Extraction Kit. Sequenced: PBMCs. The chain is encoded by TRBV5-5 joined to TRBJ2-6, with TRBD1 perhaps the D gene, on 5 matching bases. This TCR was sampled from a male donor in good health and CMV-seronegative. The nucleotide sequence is TGTGCCAGCAGCCCCAGGGATTTGAGTAAGTCTGGGGCCAACGTCCTGACTTTC. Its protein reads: CASSPRDLSKSGANVLTF.